The 29 T cell receptor beta chains given below trace back to one sample, sequenced in a study of T cell responses to AZD1222 COVID-19 vaccine. Sequencing used immunoSEQ multiplex PCR; TCRdb keeps in-frame clones, though not all of them. The sample holds some 140,000 clones, 80% to 95% seen once. The sample here was peripheral blood, taken 28 days after the second AZD1222 dose. The source of these receptors is an adult who received the AZD1222 COVID-19 vaccine.

The rearrangement uses TRBV6-1 and TRBJ1-2; tentatively, D is TRBD1 (6 bases). This CDR3 has 13 amino acids. V gave up 2 bases and J gave up 10 bases, with 14 bases separating them. Per germline, CDR1 MNHNS and CDR2 SASEGT. Here the CDR3 DNA reads TGTGCCAGCAGTGAAAGGGCAGGGGCTATCTACACCTTC. Translating gives CASSERAGAIYTF.

This sequence joins TRBV7-3 and TRBJ1-1; D is ambiguous. The length of the CDR3 is 15 residues. Germline values: CDR1 SGHTA, CDR2 FQGTGA. V dropped 5 bases and J dropped 0 bases, with 13 bases sitting between them. The CDR3 loop is CASSLSAKLNTEAFF. In nucleotides, the CDR3 is TGTGCCAGCAGCCTAAGCGCCAAACTGAACACTGAAGCTTTCTTT. Using reference TRBV7-3 and TRBJ1-1 for the parts outside the CDR3, the full variable domain is GAGVSQTPSNKVTEKGKYVELRCDPISGHTALYWYRQSLGQGPEFLIYFQGTGAADDSGLPNDRFFAVRPEGSVSTLKIQRTERGDSAVYLCASSLSAKLNTEAFFGQGTRLTVV.

The V and J genes are TRBV30 and TRBJ2-7, with TRBD1 matching 7 bases. Germline loops: CDR1 GTSNPN, CDR2 SVGIG (reference sequence). The CDR3 is 13 residues long. J was trimmed by 6 bases and V by 0 bases; bases with no gene match: 5. CDR3 sequence reads: CAWSVRGQTEQYF. The CDR3 DNA follows: TGTGCCTGGAGTGTAAGGGGACAGACCGAGCAGTACTTC.

This CDR3 reads CASSRDRGSGYTF. The CDR3 DNA sequence: TGTGCCAGCAGTAGGGACAGGGGAAGTGGCTACACCTTC. J is TRBJ1-2 and V is TRBV6-5; 10 bases match TRBD1. CDR3 length equals 13 residues. With 5 bases clipped from V and 7 bases from J, the junction kept 4 bases outside the gene matches. CDR1 and CDR2 from the germline V gene are MNHEY and SVGAGI.

The chain has TRBV5-1 and TRBJ2-7; 7 nucleotides line up with TRBD1. CDR1 is SGHRS, CDR2 YFSETQ, per germline. The CDR3 has 13 amino acids. V shed 3 bases and J 3 bases; nucleotides not matched to a gene: 3. Here the CDR3 reads CASSSQGDYEQYF. CDR3 DNA sequence: TGCGCCAGCAGCTCTCAGGGGGACTACGAGCAGTACTTC.

This sequence joins TRBV5-4 and TRBJ1-2; no clear D gene. The CDR3 totals 14 residues. Germline loops: CDR1 SGHNT, CDR2 YYREEE (reference sequence). The V gene lost 1 base and the J gene lost 1 base, with 8 bases spanning the gap. The DNA for the CDR3 is TGTGCCAGCAGCTTGACGTCGGATAACTATGGCTACACCTTC. Its protein is CASSLTSDNYGYTF.

The V and J genes are TRBV10-3 and TRBJ1-2; 9 nucleotides align to TRBD1. CDR3 length: 13 residues. Trimming at V came to 4 bases and at J to 8 bases, leaving 5 bases not matched to a gene. In germline, CDR1 is ENHRY, CDR2 SYGVKD. CDR3 nucleotides: TGTGCCATCAGTGGGACAGGGGTGGAGGGCTACACCTTC. Encoded protein: CAISGTGVEGYTF.

In DNA form, the CDR3 reads TGTGCCACCAGTGATTTTGATGCTAACTATGGCTACACCTTC. It specifies CATSDFDANYGYTF. This rearrangement joins TRBV24-1 to TRBJ1-2; D gene unclear. Trimming pared 1 base from V and 0 bases from J, leaving 5 bases between. The germline CDR1 and CDR2 sequences are KGHDR and SFDVKD. The CDR3 consists of 14 residues.

The sample holds a few counts of this clone. The rearrangement joins TRBV14 to TRBJ1-3, with 8 positions matching TRBD1. This CDR3 has 15 amino acids. Losses at the gene ends were 5 bases for V and 4 bases for J; bases not matched to a gene: 7. Germline CDR1 and CDR2: SGHDN and FVKESK. CDR3 sequence: CASSGQGARGNTIYF. For the CDR3, the DNA is TGTGCCAGCAGCGGCCAGGGGGCGAGAGGAAACACCATATATTTT.

The genes are TRBV10-3 and TRBJ2-7; TRBD2 is a possible D gene (6 bases). V was trimmed by 10 bases and J by 8 bases, leaving 18 bases between them. Germline assignment: CDR1 ENHRY and CDR2 SYGVKD. The CDR3 runs to 12 residues. The CDR3 region has the DNA TGTGCCACTCGGGGACTTTCTACGCAGCAGTACTTC. It specifies CATRGLSTQQYF.

The chain joins TRBV12-5 to TRBJ2-6, with D hard to call. Germline CDR1 LGHNT, CDR2 FRNRAP. The length of the CDR3 is 16 residues. Trimming removed 0 bases from V and 2 bases from J, with 8 bases in between. The CDR3 protein is CASGLVNLPGANVLTF. For the CDR3, the DNA is TGTGCTAGTGGTTTGGTAAACCTTCCTGGGGCCAACGTCCTGACTTTC.

The genes are TRBV14 and TRBJ1-1, with unresolved D. Trimming took off 8 bases at V and 0 bases at J, with 7 bases between the two ends. In germline, CDR1 is SGHDN, CDR2 FVKESK. This CDR3 region has 12 residues. The CDR3 region has the DNA TGTGCCAGCGCTCTGTTGAACACTGAAGCTTTCTTT. It yields the protein CASALLNTEAFF.

This rearrangement joins TRBV20-1 to TRBJ1-1, with D perhaps TRBD1 (5 bases). The CDR3 spans 11 residues. CDR1 and CDR2 (germline): DFQATT, SNEGSKA (reference sequence). Deletions cut 6 bases from V and 8 bases from J, with 13 bases between. The CDR3 DNA reads TGCAGTGCCCGGACACCCCGAGAAGCTTTCTTT. Amino acids: CSARTPREAFF.

This chain connects TRBV28 to TRBJ2-3; D perhaps matches TRBD2 (5 bases). Trimming took off 1 base at V and 0 bases at J, with 11 bases between the two ends. This CDR3 contains 16 residues. Germline lookup yields CDR1 MDHEN and CDR2 SYDVKM. CDR3 nucleotides: TGTGCCAGCAGTTTATCAGCGGACGACAGCACAGATACGCAGTATTTT. It encodes CASSLSADDSTDTQYF.

The rearrangement links TRBV5-6 to TRBJ2-2; no definite D call. CDR1 is SGHDT, CDR2 YYEEEE, per germline. The CDR3 totals 15 residues. Deletions cut 1 base from V and 3 bases from J, with 10 bases between. CDR3 sequence reads: CASSLLGIDTGELFF. In DNA, the CDR3 is TGTGCCAGCAGCTTGCTTGGCATCGACACCGGGGAGCTGTTTTTT. The full variable domain, with the rest looked up from reference TRBV5-6 and TRBJ2-2, is DAGVTQSPTHLIKTRGQQVTLRCSPKSGHDTVSWYQQALGQGPQFIFQYYEEEERQRGNFPDRFSGHQFPNYSSELNVNALLLGDSALYLCASSLLGIDTGELFFGEGSRLTVL.

The CDR3 region is CASSLLGHQLHF. The CDR3, as DNA: TGTGCCAGCAGTTTATTGGGACACCAGCTCCACTTT. The rearrangement uses TRBV28 and TRBJ1-6, with TRBD1 as a possible D gene (6 bases). Germline assignment: CDR1 MDHEN and CDR2 SYDVKM. The CDR3 runs to 12 residues. Trimming removed 1 base from V and 16 bases from J, with 11 bases in between.

The sample holds one count of this clone. The genes are TRBV5-1 and TRBJ1-2; tentative D call: TRBD1 (5 bases). Deletions cut 1 base from V and 7 bases from J, with 11 bases between. This CDR3 comprises 13 residues. Germline-derived CDR1 and CDR2 are SGHRS and YFSETQ. The CDR3 reads CASSLSGESGYTF. The CDR3 region has the DNA TGCGCCAGCAGCTTGTCGGGGGAAAGTGGCTACACCTTC.

The rearrangement links TRBV27 to TRBJ1-6; 8 bases align to TRBD1. The V segment lost 3 bases and the J segment 8 bases; nucleotides outside the gene matches: 9. Germline V CDR1 and CDR2: MNHEY, SMNVEV (reference sequence). The CDR3 length is 16 residues. The CDR3 sequence is CASSLRRTGTDSPLHF. The DNA for the CDR3 is TGTGCCAGCAGTTTGCGGCGGACAGGGACGGATTCACCCCTCCACTTT.

In DNA, the CDR3 is TGTGCCAGCAGCCCCTTGGGGCAGGGTTATGGCTACACCTTC. This sequence encodes CASSPLGQGYGYTF. The V call is TRBV7-6, the J call TRBJ1-2, with a possible D match to TRBD1 (5 bases). Germline V gene data show CDR1 as SGHVS and CDR2 as FNYEAQ. The V and J ends lost 5 bases and 5 bases respectively, with 15 bases between them. The CDR3 is 14 residues long.

V and J are TRBV9 and TRBJ1-1, with a possible D match to TRBD1 (6 bases). The CDR3 consists of 14 residues. CDR1 SGDLS and CDR2 YYNGEE come from the germline V gene. Trimming shortened V by 0 bases and J by 1 base, and 7 bases separated the two germline ends. The CDR3 region has the DNA TGTGCCAGCAGCGTAGAGGGGGGGAACACTGAAGCTTTCTTT. Its protein is CASSVEGGNTEAFF.

The chain uses TRBV29-1 and TRBJ2-1, with a tentative D call TRBD2 (5 bases). The CDR3 sequence is 15 residues long. V was shortened by 7 bases and J by 2 bases, with 18 bases between the two germline ends. The germline gives CDR1 SQVTM, CDR2 ANQGSEA. The CDR3 sequence: CSARRNEAAYNEQFF. CDR3 nucleotides: TGCAGCGCCCGGAGGAACGAGGCGGCCTACAATGAGCAGTTCTTC.

The V and J genes are TRBV3-1 (or the pseudogene TRBV3-2) and TRBJ2-5; 11 nucleotides agree with TRBD1. The trim removed 1 base at V and 4 bases at J, leaving 5 bases unmatched. Germline lookup yields CDR1 LGHDT and CDR2 YNNKEL (reference sequence). This CDR3 is built from 16 residues. CDR3 sequence: CASSQVAGQGGETQYF. The DNA for the CDR3 is TGTGCCAGCAGCCAAGTGGCGGGACAGGGGGGAGAGACCCAGTACTTC.

The rearrangement uses TRBV13 and TRBJ1-2, with TRBD1 as a possible D gene (5 bases). Germline V gives CDR1 PRHDT, CDR2 FYEKMQ (reference sequence). V was shortened by 5 bases and J by 6 bases, with 19 bases between the two germline ends. CDR3 length: 15 amino acids. The CDR3 nucleotides are TGTGCCAGCAGCGGATCCGGGGCCACCAAGGATGGCTACACCTTC. Translated, it gives CASSGSGATKDGYTF.

This chain links TRBV6-5 with TRBJ1-3, with D perhaps TRBD1 (5 bases). Per germline, CDR1 MNHEY and CDR2 SVGAGI. This CDR3 has 15 amino acids. The germline V and J ends were trimmed by 6 bases and 0 bases, with 12 bases remaining between them. The CDR3 DNA sequence: TGTGCCAGCAGGACAGACAGTCACTCTGGAAACACCATATATTTT. This sequence encodes CASRTDSHSGNTIYF.

The rearrangement joins TRBV5-1 to TRBJ1-4; 8 nucleotides line up with TRBD1. V lost 4 bases, J lost 7 bases, and 15 bases stayed unmatched. Germline V CDR1 and CDR2: SGHRS, YFSETQ. This CDR3 comprises 17 residues. CDR3 DNA: TGCGCCAGCAGCCTACTCACAAACACAGGGGGGCGTGAAAAACTGTTTTTT. It yields the protein CASSLLTNTGGREKLFF.

This chain connects TRBV27 to TRBJ1-5; D remains ambiguous. Germline CDR1 and CDR2: MNHEY and SMNVEV (reference sequence). V lost 2 bases to trimming and J lost 5 bases, with 7 bases between them. The CDR3 is 13 residues long. CDR3 region: CASSLGRYQPQHF. CDR3 sequence (DNA): TGTGCCAGCAGTTTAGGTCGATATCAGCCCCAGCATTTT.

V gene TRBV12-3 or TRBV12-4 combines with J gene TRBJ2-1; no reliable D call. CDR3 length: 13 amino acids. V lost 3 bases and J lost 5, with 8 bases in between. The CDR3 DNA reads as TGTGCCAGCAGTTTGGTACAGAACAATGAGCAGTTCTTC. Amino acids: CASSLVQNNEQFF.

The chain employs TRBV9 and TRBJ1-5, with 7 nucleotides matching TRBD1. There are 12 residues in the CDR3. V shed 5 bases and J 8 bases; nucleotides not matched to a gene: 4. From germline, CDR1 is SGDLS and CDR2 YYNGEE. The CDR3 sequence: CASSQGGKPQHF. In DNA, the CDR3 is TGTGCCAGCAGTCAGGGGGGGAAGCCCCAGCATTTT.

The rearrangement joins TRBV6-5 to TRBJ1-6, with 9 bases fitting TRBD1. Germline CDR1 reads MNHEY; CDR2 reads SVGAGI. V shed 2 bases and J 8 bases; nucleotides not matched to a gene: 7. The CDR3 has 16 residues. CDR3 sequence (DNA): TGTGCCAGCAGTTACGCTCCGGGACAGGGATATTCACCCCTCCACTTT. Translated, it gives CASSYAPGQGYSPLHF.